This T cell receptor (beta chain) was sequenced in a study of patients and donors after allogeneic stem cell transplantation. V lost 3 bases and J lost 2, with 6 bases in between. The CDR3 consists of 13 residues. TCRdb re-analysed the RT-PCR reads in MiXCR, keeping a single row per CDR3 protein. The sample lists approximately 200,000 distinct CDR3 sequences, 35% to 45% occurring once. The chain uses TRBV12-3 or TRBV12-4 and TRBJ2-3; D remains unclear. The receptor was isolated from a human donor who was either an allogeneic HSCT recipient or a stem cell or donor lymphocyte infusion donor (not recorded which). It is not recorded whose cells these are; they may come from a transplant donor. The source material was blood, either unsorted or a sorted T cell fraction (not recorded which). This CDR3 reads CASSLENTDTQYF. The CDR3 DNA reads TGTGCCAGCAGTTTGGAAAACACAGATACGCAGTATTTT.